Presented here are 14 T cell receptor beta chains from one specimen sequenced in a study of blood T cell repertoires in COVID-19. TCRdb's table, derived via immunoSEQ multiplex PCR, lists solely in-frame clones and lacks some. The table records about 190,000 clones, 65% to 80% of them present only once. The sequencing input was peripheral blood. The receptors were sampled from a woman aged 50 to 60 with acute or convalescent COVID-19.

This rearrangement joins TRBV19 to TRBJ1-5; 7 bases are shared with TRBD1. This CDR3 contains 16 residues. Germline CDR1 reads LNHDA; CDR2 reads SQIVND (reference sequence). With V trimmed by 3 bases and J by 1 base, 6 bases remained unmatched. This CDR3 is CASSMSGTESNQPQHF. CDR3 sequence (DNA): TGTGCCAGTAGTATGTCCGGGACAGAAAGCAATCAGCCCCAGCATTTT. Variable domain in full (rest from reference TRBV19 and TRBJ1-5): DGGITQSPKYLFRKEGQNVTLSCEQNLNHDAMYWYRQDPGQGLRLIYYSQIVNDFQKGDIAEGYSVSREKKESFPLTVTSAQKNPTAFYLCASSMSGTESNQPQHFGDGTRLSIL.

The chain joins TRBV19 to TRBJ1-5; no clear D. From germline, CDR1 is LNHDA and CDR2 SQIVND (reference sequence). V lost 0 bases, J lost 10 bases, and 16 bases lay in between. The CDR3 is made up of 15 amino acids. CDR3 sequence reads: CASSIDGLLYSPQHF. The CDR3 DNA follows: TGTGCCAGTAGTATAGACGGACTCCTCTACAGCCCCCAGCATTTT.

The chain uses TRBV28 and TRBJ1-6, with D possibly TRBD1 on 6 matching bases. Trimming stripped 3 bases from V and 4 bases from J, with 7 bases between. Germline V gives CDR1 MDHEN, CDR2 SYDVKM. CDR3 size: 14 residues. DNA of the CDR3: TGTGCCAGCAGTTTTCAGGGGTATAATTCACCCCTCCACTTT. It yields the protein CASSFQGYNSPLHF.

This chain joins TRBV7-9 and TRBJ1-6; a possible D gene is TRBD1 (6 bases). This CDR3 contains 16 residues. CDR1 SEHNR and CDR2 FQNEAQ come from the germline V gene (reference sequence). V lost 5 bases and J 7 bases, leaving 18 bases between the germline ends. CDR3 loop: CASSPYSTGGNSPLHF. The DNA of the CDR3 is TGTGCCAGCAGCCCGTACTCGACAGGCGGGAATTCACCCCTCCACTTT.

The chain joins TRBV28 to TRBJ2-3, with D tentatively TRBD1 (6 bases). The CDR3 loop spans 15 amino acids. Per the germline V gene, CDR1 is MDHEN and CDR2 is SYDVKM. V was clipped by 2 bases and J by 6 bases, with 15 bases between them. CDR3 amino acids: CASSLGGVSRDTQYF. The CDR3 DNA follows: TGTGCCAGCAGTTTAGGGGGCGTTTCACGGGATACGCAGTATTTT. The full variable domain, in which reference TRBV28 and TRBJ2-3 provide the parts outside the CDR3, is DVKVTQSSRYLVKRTGEKVFLECVQDMDHENMFWYRQDPGLGLRLIYFSYDVKMKEKGDIPEGYSVSREKKERFSLILESASTNQTSMYLCASSLGGVSRDTQYFGPGTRLTVL.

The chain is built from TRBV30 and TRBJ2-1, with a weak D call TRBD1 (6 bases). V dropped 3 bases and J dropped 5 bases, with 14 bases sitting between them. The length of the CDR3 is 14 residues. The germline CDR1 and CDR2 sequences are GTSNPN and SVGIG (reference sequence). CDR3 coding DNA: TGTGCCTGGAGGAGGGACACGTGGAACAATGAGCAGTTCTTC. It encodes CAWRRDTWNNEQFF.

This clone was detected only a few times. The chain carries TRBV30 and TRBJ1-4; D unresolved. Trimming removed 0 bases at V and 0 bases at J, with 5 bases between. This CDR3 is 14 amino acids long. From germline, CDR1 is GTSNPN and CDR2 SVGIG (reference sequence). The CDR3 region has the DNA TGTGCCTGGAGTGTACAAGCAACTAATGAAAAACTGTTTTTT. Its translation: CAWSVQATNEKLFF.

The CDR3: CAISDNRLSSSYNEQFF. The DNA of the CDR3 is TGTGCCATCAGTGATAATAGACTTTCGAGCTCCTACAATGAGCAGTTCTTC. The genes are TRBV10-3 and TRBJ2-1; D not certain. Germline CDR1 is ENHRY and CDR2 is SYGVKD. CDR3 size: 17 residues. V shed 3 bases and J shed 0 bases, with 15 bases lying between them.

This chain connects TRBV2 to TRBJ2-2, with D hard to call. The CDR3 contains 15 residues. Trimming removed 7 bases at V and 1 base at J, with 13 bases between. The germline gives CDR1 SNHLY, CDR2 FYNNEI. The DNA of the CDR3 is TGTGCCAGCACCGGATCTAGTGTGAACACCGGGGAGCTGTTTTTT. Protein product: CASTGSSVNTGELFF.

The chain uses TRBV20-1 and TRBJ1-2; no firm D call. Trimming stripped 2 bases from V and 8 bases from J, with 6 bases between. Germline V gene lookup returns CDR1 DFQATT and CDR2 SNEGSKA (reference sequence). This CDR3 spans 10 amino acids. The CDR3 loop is CSARTRGYTF. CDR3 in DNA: TGCAGTGCTAGAACGAGGGGCTACACCTTC.

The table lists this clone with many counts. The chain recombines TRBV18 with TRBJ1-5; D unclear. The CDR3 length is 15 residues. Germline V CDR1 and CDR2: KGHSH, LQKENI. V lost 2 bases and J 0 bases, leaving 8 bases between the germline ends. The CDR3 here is CASSPSRNSNQPQHF. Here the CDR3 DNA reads TGTGCCAGCTCACCATCGCGGAATAGCAATCAGCCCCAGCATTTT.

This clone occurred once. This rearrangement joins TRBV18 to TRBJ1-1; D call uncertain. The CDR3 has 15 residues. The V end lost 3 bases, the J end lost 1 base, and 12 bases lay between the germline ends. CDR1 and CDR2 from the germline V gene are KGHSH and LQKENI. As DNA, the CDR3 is TGTGCCAGCTCACCCCGGACTTTGGAGAACACTGAAGCTTTCTTT. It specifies CASSPRTLENTEAFF.

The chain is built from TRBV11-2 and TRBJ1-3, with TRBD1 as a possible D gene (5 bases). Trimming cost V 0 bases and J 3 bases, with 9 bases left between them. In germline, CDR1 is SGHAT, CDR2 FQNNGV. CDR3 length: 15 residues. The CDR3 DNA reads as TGTGCCAGCAGCTTAGATTCAGGGCTTGGAAACACCATATATTTT. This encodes CASSLDSGLGNTIYF. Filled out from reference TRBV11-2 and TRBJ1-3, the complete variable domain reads EAGVAQSPRYKIIEKRQSVAFWCNPISGHATLYWYQQILGQGPKLLIQFQNNGVVDDSQLPKDRFSAERLKGVDSTLKIQPAKLEDSAVYLCASSLDSGLGNTIYFGEGSWLTVV.

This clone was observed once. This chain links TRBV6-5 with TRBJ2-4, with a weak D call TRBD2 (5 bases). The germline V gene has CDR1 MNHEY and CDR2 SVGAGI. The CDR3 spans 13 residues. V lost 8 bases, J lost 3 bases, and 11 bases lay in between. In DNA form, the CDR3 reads TGTGCCAGCGGTAGCGACGGCAAAAACATTCAGTACTTC. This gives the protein CASGSDGKNIQYF.